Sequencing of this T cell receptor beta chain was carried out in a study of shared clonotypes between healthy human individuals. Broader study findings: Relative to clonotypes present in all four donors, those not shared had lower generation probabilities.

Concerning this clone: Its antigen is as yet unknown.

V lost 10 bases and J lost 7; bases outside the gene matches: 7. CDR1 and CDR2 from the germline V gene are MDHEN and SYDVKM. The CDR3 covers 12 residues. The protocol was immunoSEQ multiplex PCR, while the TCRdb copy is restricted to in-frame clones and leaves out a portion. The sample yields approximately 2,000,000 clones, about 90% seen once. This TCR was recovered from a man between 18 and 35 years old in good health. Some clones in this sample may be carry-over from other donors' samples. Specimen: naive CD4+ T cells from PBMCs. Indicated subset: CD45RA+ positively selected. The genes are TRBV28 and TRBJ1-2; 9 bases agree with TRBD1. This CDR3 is CAITGGSGGYTF. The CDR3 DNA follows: TGTGCCATTACAGGGGGCTCAGGTGGCTACACCTTC.